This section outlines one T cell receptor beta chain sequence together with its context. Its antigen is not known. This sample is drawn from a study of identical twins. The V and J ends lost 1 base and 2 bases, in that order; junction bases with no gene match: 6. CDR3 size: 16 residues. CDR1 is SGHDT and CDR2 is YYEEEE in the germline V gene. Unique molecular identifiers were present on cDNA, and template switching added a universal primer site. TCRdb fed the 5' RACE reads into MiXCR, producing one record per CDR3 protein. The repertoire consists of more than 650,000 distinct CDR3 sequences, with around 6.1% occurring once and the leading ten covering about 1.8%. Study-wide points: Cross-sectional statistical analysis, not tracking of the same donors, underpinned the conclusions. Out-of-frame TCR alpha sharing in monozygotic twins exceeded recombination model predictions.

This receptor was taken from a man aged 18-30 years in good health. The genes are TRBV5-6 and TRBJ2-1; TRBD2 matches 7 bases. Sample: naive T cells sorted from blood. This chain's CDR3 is CASSLPVGRAYNEQFF. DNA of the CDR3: TGTGCCAGCAGCTTGCCGGTGGGGAGGGCCTACAATGAGCAGTTCTTC.